This TCR beta chain comes out of a study of Graves' ophthalmopathy and Graves' hyperthyroidism. Study results and caveats: Its predictions of ophthalmopathy progression gave the model roughly 71% sensitivity and almost 75% specificity.

Amplified TCR beta CDR3 regions were obtained using RNA transcripts as template. HTBI primers primed a first-round RT-PCR, and a second-round multiplex PCR followed. TCRdb reprocessed the multiplex PCR reads with MiXCR, giving one entry per CDR3 protein. Of roughly 39,000 distinct CDR3 sequences detected, approximately 50% appear once; the ten largest clones hold under 30%. Trimming pared 9 bases from V and 4 bases from J, leaving 9 bases between. The germline V gene has CDR1 MNHEY and CDR2 SVGEGT. The CDR3 runs 11 residues. As concerns this clonotype: Its antigen remains unidentified.

V usage is TRBV6-2 or TRBV6-3 and J usage is TRBJ1-2; maybe TRBD1 (6 bases). The source is an adult woman with stable Graves' hyperthyroidism. The sample taken for sequencing was peripheral blood. This CDR3 reads CASRTVYGYTF. The DNA for the CDR3 is TGTGCCAGTCGGACAGTCTATGGCTACACCTTC.